Listed here are 24 T cell receptor beta chains from one sample, sequenced in a study of T cells expressing NK-cell markers. Using the 5' RACE reads, TCRdb records one entry per CDR3 protein without DNA. The specimen's table records 130,000 to 150,000 distinct CDR3 sequences. The sequenced material came from blood T cells: a sorted CD56 or NKG2C T cell subset, CD4+ or CD8+ T cells, or bulk PBMC T cells (not recorded which). Every receptor here comes from a man younger than 35 in good health.

J is TRBJ2-5 and V is TRBV11-2; TCRdb's D call of TRBD2 is untestable without DNA. Germline V gene lookup returns CDR1 SGHAT and CDR2 FQNNGV. CDR3 size: 18 residues. The CDR3 reads CASSPRLAGAPTRETQYF.

The V call is TRBV20-1, the J call TRBJ2-1; TCRdb's D call of TRBD1 is untestable without DNA. Germline V gene lookup returns CDR1 DFQATT and CDR2 SNEGSKA (reference sequence). This CDR3 has 15 amino acids. The CDR3 sequence: CSAHPDTTPGPEQFF.

The V gene is TRBV12-3 or TRBV12-4, the J gene TRBJ2-4; the D call from TCRdb, TRBD1, cannot be confirmed without DNA. The length of the CDR3 is 12 residues. The chain's CDR3 is CASSSPGGIQYF.

V usage is TRBV7-3 and J usage is TRBJ2-3. The CDR3 covers 14 residues. In germline, CDR1 is SGHTA, CDR2 FQGTGA. CDR3 in amino acids: CASSLTLPTDTQYF.

The V gene is TRBV27, the J gene TRBJ2-6; TCRdb's D call, TRBD1, is unchecked because there is no DNA. The CDR3 runs 16 residues. Germline CDR1 is MNHEY and CDR2 is SMNVEV (reference sequence). The CDR3 sequence is CASSLLSGDGANVLTF.

The gene calls are TRBV29-1 and TRBJ1-1. Germline V CDR1 and CDR2: SQVTM, ANQGSEA. The CDR3 totals 11 residues. This CDR3 is CSVSYNNEAFF.

This rearrangement joins TRBV27 to TRBJ2-1. Germline V gene lookup returns CDR1 MNHEY and CDR2 SMNVEV (reference sequence). This CDR3 has 14 residues. The CDR3 spells CASSLSSRVNEQFF.

The chain couples TRBV6-5 to TRBJ1-1; the D call of TRBD1 rests on TCRdb alone, since no DNA is present to check it. Germline CDR1 MNHEY, CDR2 SVGAGI. The CDR3 loop spans 14 amino acids. The chain's CDR3 is CASSYGPSGGEAFF.

The rearrangement uses TRBV7-6 and TRBJ2-5; the D call from TCRdb, TRBD1, cannot be confirmed without DNA. Germline lookup yields CDR1 SGHVS and CDR2 FNYEAQ. The CDR3 contains 15 residues. CDR3 loop: CASSLGYRIQETQYF. The whole variable domain, filled in from reference TRBV7-6 and TRBJ2-5, reads GAGVSQSPRYKVTKRGQDVALRCDPISGHVSLYWYRQALGQGPEFLTYFNYEAQQDKSGLPNDRFSAERPEGSISTLTIQRTEQRDSAMYRCASSLGYRIQETQYFGPGTRLLVL.

This sequence joins TRBV28 and TRBJ2-1; the TCRdb call, TRBD2, lacks DNA for checking. Germline loops: CDR1 MDHEN, CDR2 SYDVKM. The CDR3 has 17 residues. The CDR3 is CASSLELRTSGSNEQFF.

The rearrangement joins TRBV15 to TRBJ1-5; checking the TCRdb D call of TRBD1 is not possible without DNA. This CDR3 comprises 14 residues. CDR1 is LNHNV, CDR2 YYDKDF, per germline (reference sequence). The CDR3 sequence is CAIGTGSSNQPQHF.

The chain joins TRBV11-2 to TRBJ2-1; there is no DNA to check the TCRdb D call of TRBD2. This CDR3 is 14 amino acids long. From germline, CDR1 is SGHAT and CDR2 FQNNGV. This CDR3 is CASSPGGGHREQFF.

This chain connects TRBV7-8 to TRBJ2-7; absent DNA, TCRdb's TRBD2 call cannot be checked. CDR1 and CDR2 from the germline V gene are SGHVS and FQNEAQ. The CDR3 is 16 residues long. This CDR3 is CASSLARLAGGYEQYF.

CDR3 sequence reads: CASSPFGQGLNTGELFF. This chain connects TRBV27 to TRBJ2-2; TCRdb's D call, TRBD1, is unchecked because there is no DNA. Germline CDR1 is MNHEY and CDR2 is SMNVEV (reference sequence). The CDR3 totals 17 residues.

The chain's CDR3 is CASSLSRANYNEQFF. The rearrangement links TRBV5-6 to TRBJ2-1; TCRdb names TRBD1, which stays unverified in the absence of DNA. CDR3 size: 15 residues. CDR1 is SGHDT and CDR2 is YYEEEE in the germline V gene.

The rearrangement joins TRBV12-3 or TRBV12-4 to TRBJ2-3; TCRdb lists TRBD1, though no DNA is available to test this call. The CDR3 loop spans 14 amino acids. CDR3 region: CASSTSGATDTQYF.

The chain combines TRBV27 with TRBJ2-5; TCRdb names TRBD2, which stays unverified in the absence of DNA. Germline CDR1 and CDR2: MNHEY and SMNVEV (reference sequence). This CDR3 contains 17 residues. CDR3 region: CASSLSTGLPSQETQYF.

The rearrangement joins TRBV24-1 to TRBJ2-1; the TCRdb D gene call, TRBD1, has no DNA to confirm it. Germline V CDR1 and CDR2: KGHDR, SFDVKD. This CDR3 is built from 16 residues. CDR3 amino acids: CATSDWTGGVEHEQFF.

This chain connects TRBV9 to TRBJ2-1; TCRdb returns TRBD1, unconfirmable since there is no DNA. CDR3 size: 16 residues. CDR1 SGDLS and CDR2 YYNGEE come from the germline V gene. CDR3 in amino acids: CVSSFGDRGDGGEQFF. Drawing the rest from reference TRBV9 and TRBJ2-1, the complete variable domain is DSGVTQTPKHLITATGQRVTLRCSPRSGDLSVYWYQQSLDQGLQFLIQYYNGEERAKGNILERFSAQQFPDLHSELNLSSLELGDSALYFCVSSFGDRGDGGEQFFGPGTRLTVL.

This chain uses TRBV6-1 with TRBJ2-1. Germline V lookup: CDR1 MNHNS, CDR2 SASEGT. The CDR3 consists of 16 residues. The CDR3 loop is CASTSLAGASWNEQFF.

The CDR3 loop is CASSLREGRDTGELFF. This chain uses TRBV5-1 with TRBJ2-2; TCRdb's D gene call, TRBD1, goes unchecked for lack of DNA. The CDR3 runs 16 residues. Germline CDR1 reads SGHRS; CDR2 reads YFSETQ.

This chain's CDR3 is CASSGTGAFSGNTIYF. The V gene is TRBV9, the J gene TRBJ1-3; the TCRdb call, TRBD1, lacks DNA for checking. Germline CDR1 is SGDLS and CDR2 is YYNGEE. The CDR3 is 16 amino acids. Full variable domain (rest looked up from reference TRBV9 and TRBJ1-3): DSGVTQTPKHLITATGQRVTLRCSPRSGDLSVYWYQQSLDQGLQFLIQYYNGEERAKGNILERFSAQQFPDLHSELNLSSLELGDSALYFCASSGTGAFSGNTIYFGEGSWLTVV.

The chain carries TRBV6-5 and TRBJ1-1; TCRdb's D call, TRBD1, is unchecked because there is no DNA. Germline loops: CDR1 MNHEY, CDR2 SVGAGI. This CDR3 is 17 amino acids long. CDR3 amino acids: CASSYSGTGALNTEAFF.

The chain joins TRBV23-1 to TRBJ2-2; lacking DNA, the TRBD1 call made by TCRdb goes unchecked. TRBV23-1 is known as an ORF, though its function is uncertain. This CDR3 has 15 amino acids. This chain's CDR3 is CASSLPGQFTGELFF.